This record covers a single T cell receptor (beta chain). In the original processing: From reference gene primer amplification, estimates of nucleated cell counts were derived. Here immunoSEQ multiplex PCR was the method, and the copy in TCRdb shows in-frame clones only, minus some. The D gene and trimming were derived from the DNA, and the V and J assignments and clone size from that table. The sample has tens of thousands of clones, 80% to 90% seen once. This entry belongs to a study of blood T cell repertoires in COVID-19. Overall study: Whether acute or convalescent, the COVID-19 samples came from the United States, Italy and Spain. The analysed material was cDNA or gDNA that came from T cells, B-cell-depleted T cells, or PBMCs.

The V gene's germline CDR1 is SGHNT and CDR2 YYREEE (reference sequence). The length of the CDR3 is 12 residues. The V end lost 4 bases, the J end lost 3 bases, and 7 bases lay between the germline ends. The rearrangement links TRBV5-4 to TRBJ2-5; D call uncertain. Sequencing input: peripheral blood. The sequence was collected from a man aged 55 to 70 with active COVID-19. CDR3 region: CASSNPEETQYF. For the CDR3, the DNA is TGTGCCAGCAGCAATCCAGAAGAGACCCAGTACTTC. Together with reference TRBV5-4 and TRBJ2-5, the CDR3 gives the full variable domain: ETGVTQSPTHLIKTRGQQVTLRCSSQSGHNTVSWYQQALGQGPQFIFQYYREEENGRGNFPPRFSGLQFPNYSSELNVNALELDDSALYLCASSNPEETQYFGPGTRLLVL.